These 26 T cell receptor delta chains were all obtained from the same sample, sequenced in a study of gamma-delta chains in newborns, infants, children. TCRdb reprocessed the reads using CATT. The table shows 5,800 or so delta-chain clones, with about 0.4% occurring only once. Specimen: blood. The receptors stem from a child who was a newborn, infant or young child, either healthy, febrile or measles-vaccinated (not recorded which).

A note on this clone: A read error is the likely source, as a far larger clone sits one nucleotide away. This sample also contains other DNA sequences that code for the same CDR3. The CDR3 region has the DNA TGTGCCTGTGACACCGTACTGGGGGATACGCGCTCCTGGGACACCCGACAGATGTTTTTC. Its protein is CACDTVLGDTRSWDTRQMFF. This chain links TRDV2 with TRDJ3; 13 bases align to TRDD3. CDR3 length: 20 amino acids. Germline V gene sequence: CDR1 GEAIGNYY, CDR2 EKD. V lost 0 bases, J lost 0 bases, and 4 bases stayed unmatched.

This clone has more than one count but fewer than ten. With a much larger clone just one base away, this may be a read error. The rearrangement joins TRDV2 to TRDJ3, with 12 bases fitting TRDD3. The germline V gene encodes CDR1 GEAIGNYY and CDR2 EKD. The CDR3 runs to 20 residues. CDR3 sequence: CACDTVGTGGYSWDTRRMFF. CDR3 bases: TGTGCCTGTGACACCGTGGGGACTGGGGGATACTCCTGGGACACCCGACGGATGTTTTTC.

This clone has only a few counts. The amino acid sequence in TCRdb belongs to a much larger clone and departs from this DNA's translation at residue 17, likely a sequencing read error; the sequence shown is translated from the DNA. J is TRDJ3 and V is TRDV2, with TRDD3 identical over 9 bases. The germline V gene encodes CDR1 GEAIGNYY and CDR2 EKD. The CDR3 contains 19 residues. This chain's CDR3 is CACDTVLGDLSWDTRQVFF. As DNA, the CDR3 is TGTGCCTGTGACACCGTACTGGGGGACCTCTCCTGGGACACCCGACAGGTGTTTTTC.

With respect to this clone: With a far larger clone one base away, a read error is the likely cause. V is TRDV2 and J is TRDJ1; 7 nucleotides match TRDD3. The CDR3 extends over 13 amino acids. Per germline, CDR1 GEAIGNYY and CDR2 EKD. CDR3 DNA: TGTGCCAGTGACACCTGGGGGACCGATAAACTCATCTTT. It specifies CASDTWGTDKLIF.

Comments on this clone: The TCRdb protein, from a much larger clone, departs from this DNA's translation at residue 6, likely by read error; the protein shown derives from the DNA. The V call is TRDV2, the J call TRDJ3, with D possibly matching TRDD3 (5 bases). The CDR3 contains 18 residues. Germline CDR1 reads GEAIGNYY; CDR2 reads EKD. V was clipped by 0 bases and J by 0 bases, with 11 bases between them. CDR3 region: CACDTRGSRSWDTRQMFF. The CDR3 DNA sequence: TGTGCCTGTGACACCCGGGGGTCTCGCTCCTGGGACACCCGACAGATGTTTTTC.

With respect to this clone: The TCRdb protein, from a much larger clone, departs from this DNA's translation at residue 4, likely by read error; the protein shown derives from the DNA. The chain combines TRDV2 with TRDJ4; 11 nucleotides line up with TRDD3. This CDR3 spans 13 amino acids. V trimming: 5 bases; J trimming: 6 bases; junction bases outside the gene matches: 7. CDR1 is GEAIGNYY and CDR2 is EKD in the germline V gene. CDR3 protein: CACGKILGDTLIF. DNA of the CDR3: TGTGCCTGTGGCAAAATACTGGGGGATACCCTGATCTTT.

Within the sample, this clone is large. This CDR3 is also generated by other DNA sequences in the sample. The chain employs TRDV2 and TRDJ3, with D possibly matching TRDD3 (5 bases). This CDR3 comprises 17 residues. Germline CDR1 is GEAIGNYY and CDR2 is EKD. V lost 0 bases to trimming and J lost 1 base, with 9 bases between them. The CDR3 coding sequence is TGTGCCTGTGACACCGGGGGCTCATCCTGGGACACCCGACAGATGTTTTTC. As protein: CACDTGGSSWDTRQMFF.

With regard to this clone: A far bigger clonotype differs at one base, so this is likely a read error. This rearrangement joins TRDV2 to TRDJ3, with 8 positions matching TRDD3. CDR3 size: 22 residues. Germline values: CDR1 GEAIGNYY, CDR2 EKD. The V gene end was trimmed by 0 bases and the J gene end by 0 bases; junction bases not matched to a gene: 15. CDR3 sequence (DNA): TGTGCCTGTGACACCGGATGGCTGGTGGGGGATCTGAGCTCCTGGGACACCCGACAGATGTTTTTC. As protein: CACDTGWLVGDLSSWDTRQMFF.

This clone is large in the sample. Other DNA sequences of this sample code for an identical CDR3. The CDR3 nucleotides read TGTGCCTGTGACACTGGGGGTGACACCGATAAACTCATCTTT. The encoded protein is CACDTGGDTDKLIF. The rearrangement uses TRDV2 and TRDJ1, with D perhaps matching TRDD3 (6 bases). CDR1 is GEAIGNYY, CDR2 EKD, per germline. This CDR3 contains 14 residues. Deletions cut 1 base from V and 0 bases from J, with 8 bases between.

As for this clone: TCRdb shows a much larger clone's protein in place of this DNA's translation, and the two differ at residue 4, likely through a read error; the protein shown is translated from the DNA. The rearrangement links TRDV1 to TRDJ1; 13 bases map to TRDD3. The length of the CDR3 is 18 residues. Germline CDR1 reads TSWWSYY; CDR2 reads QGS. The CDR3 coding sequence is TGTGCTCTTAGGGAACGCCTACTGGGGGATACGTACACCGATAAACTCATCTTT. Protein: CALRERLLGDTYTDKLIF.

As for this clone: TCRdb shows a much larger clone's protein in place of this DNA's translation, and the two differ at residue 7, likely through a read error; the protein shown is translated from the DNA. V is TRDV1 and J is TRDJ1; 12 positions match TRDD3. The CDR3 spans 16 residues. Per the germline V gene, CDR1 is TSWWSYY and CDR2 is QGS. Germline trimming cut 5 bases from V and 3 bases from J; bases unmatched to any gene: 7. The CDR3 DNA reads TGTGCTCTTGGGAAACCCTACTGGGGGATACCCGATAAACTCATCTTT. This translates into CALGKPYWGIPDKLIF.

As concerns this clone: A much larger clone is a single base away; this may be a read error. This same CDR3 is encoded by further DNA sequences in the sample. J is TRDJ1 and V is TRDV2; 13 bases fit TRDD3. Germline V gene sequence: CDR1 GEAIGNYY, CDR2 EKD. The length of the CDR3 is 17 residues. The CDR3 nucleotides are TGTGCCTGTGACATACTGGGGGATACGGAAAGACGTGATAAACTTATCTTT. Its protein product is CACDILGDTERRDKLIF.

This clone was seen more than once but under ten times. The chain recombines TRDV2 with TRDJ3; TRDD3 matches at 13 bases. This CDR3 has 20 residues. Per germline, CDR1 GEAIGNYY and CDR2 EKD. J gave up 21 bases and V 0 bases, and 25 bases lay outside the gene matches. CDR3 protein: CACDTVLGDTHSWDTRHTFF. CDR3 DNA sequence: TGTGCCTGTGACACCGTACTGGGGGATACGCACTCCTGGGACACCCGACATACGTTTTTC.

In this sample, this clone turned up a few times. This is likely an artifact of a read error, given a far larger clone one base away. Other nucleotide sequences in the sample specify the same CDR3. The chain has TRDV2 and TRDJ2; 9 bases match TRDD3. CDR1 is GEAIGNYY, CDR2 EKD, per germline. The CDR3 is made up of 16 amino acids. For the CDR3, the DNA is TGTGCCTGCGACACCTTGGGGGATACTTTGACAGCACAACTCTTCTTT. Protein product: CACDTLGDTLTAQLFF.

About this clone itself: TCRdb has a much larger clone's protein, which differs at residue 8 from the translation of this DNA, likely because of a read error; what is shown is the protein translated from the DNA. The gene calls are TRDV2 and TRDJ2, with 10 bases that match TRDD3. V shed 0 bases and J 7 bases; nucleotides not matched to a gene: 13. There are 18 residues in the CDR3. The V gene's germline CDR1 is GEAIGNYY and CDR2 EKD. The CDR3 here is CACDTLLPGDTVGAQLFF. The CDR3 DNA is TGTGCCTGTGACACCTTATTACCGGGGGATACGGTGGGAGCACAACTCTTCTTT.

For this clone: The protein held in TCRdb is that of a much larger clone and does not match this DNA's translation at residue 6, likely because of a read error; the protein shown is translated from the DNA. The rearrangement uses TRDV2 and TRDJ3, with 8 bases identical to TRDD3. The CDR3 loop spans 19 amino acids. The germline CDR1 and CDR2 sequences are GEAIGNYY and EKD. V trimming: 0 bases; J trimming: 1 base; junction bases outside the gene matches: 7. As DNA, the CDR3 is TGTGCCTGTGACACCCCCACTGGGGGTTCTTCCTGGGACACCCGACAGATGTTTTTC. The encoded protein is CACDTPTGGSSWDTRQMFF.

Comment on this clone: A single base separates this from a much larger clone, so it may be a read error. Other DNA sequences in this sample translate to the same CDR3. The gene calls are TRDV2 and TRDJ1; 11 nucleotides align to TRDD3. CDR1 is GEAIGNYY, CDR2 EKD, per germline. This CDR3 comprises 18 residues. The CDR3 protein is CACDRLLGDIPYTDKLIF. DNA of the CDR3: TGTGCCTGCGACAGGCTACTGGGGGATATCCCGTACACCGATAAACTCATCTTT.

This clone is medium-sized by share. The same CDR3 also results from other DNA sequences found in this sample. The rearrangement joins TRDV2 to TRDJ2; TRDD3 matches at 10 bases. With 1 base clipped from V and 0 bases from J, the junction kept 1 base outside the gene matches. Germline V lookup: CDR1 GEAIGNYY, CDR2 EKD. This CDR3 region has 16 residues. The DNA of the CDR3 is TGTGCCTGTGACACGCTGGGGGATACTTTGACAGCACAACTCTTCTTT. The encoded protein is CACDTLGDTLTAQLFF.

Of note for this clone: TCRdb shows a much larger clone's protein in place of this DNA's translation, and the two differ at residue 9, likely through a read error; the protein shown is translated from the DNA. This rearrangement joins TRDV2 to TRDJ1, with 8 bases that match TRDD3. Germline CDR1 reads GEAIGNYY; CDR2 reads EKD. After removal of 2 bases from V and 0 bases from J, the junction contained 13 bases not matched to a gene. The CDR3 is made up of 18 amino acids. CDR3 sequence (DNA): TGTGCCTGTGACAGTGTACTGGGGGGTACGTTGTACACCGATAAACTCATCTTT. This translates into CACDSVLGGTLYTDKLIF.

This clone was recorded a few times. Possible read error: a much larger clone is one base away. This chain connects TRDV2 to TRDJ3; 7 nucleotides match TRDD3. V was clipped by 3 bases and J by 0 bases; unmatched bases: 16. Germline CDR1 GEAIGNYY, CDR2 EKD. This CDR3 contains 21 residues. The chain's CDR3 is CACDFLNTGVPSSWDTRQMFF. In nucleotides, the CDR3 is TGTGCCTGTGACTTTCTGAACACTGGGGTGCCCAGCTCCTGGGACACCCGACAGATGTTTTTC.

As to this clone: Given a much more abundant clone one base away, this may be a read error. The chain is built from TRDV2 and TRDJ3; 13 positions agree with TRDD3. The V gene's germline CDR1 is GEAIGNYY and CDR2 EKD. With V trimmed by 6 bases and J by 0 bases, 10 bases remained unmatched. This CDR3 has 20 amino acids. The CDR3 coding sequence is TGTGCCTGTTACCCTGTACTGGGGGATACGAGCTCCTGGGACACCCGACAGATGTTTTTC. This encodes CACYPVLGDTSSWDTRQMFF.

In this sample, this clone is medium-sized. Other nucleotide sequences from this sample produce the same CDR3. The chain carries TRDV2 and TRDJ3; D is perhaps TRDD3 (5 bases). With 1 base removed from V and 0 bases from J, the gap between germline ends came to 12 bases. CDR3 length: 18 residues. CDR1 and CDR2 from the germline V gene are GEAIGNYY and EKD. The CDR3 DNA reads TGTGCCTGTGACACAGCGGGGGGTCGCTCCTGGGACACCCGACAGATGTTTTTC. Encoded protein: CACDTAGGRSWDTRQMFF.

With regard to this clone: This DNA's translation and the protein TCRdb lists, from a much larger clone, do not match at residue 4, likely due to a read error; the protein shown is translated from the DNA. This chain joins TRDV2 and TRDJ3, with D unclear. The CDR3 consists of 18 residues. CDR1 and CDR2 (germline): GEAIGNYY, EKD. The chain's CDR3 is CACGTVDRGSWDTRQMFF. CDR3 nucleotides: TGTGCCTGTGGCACCGTCGATAGGGGCTCCTGGGACACCCGACAGATGTTTTTC.

This clone was seen more than once but under ten times. The protein given by TCRdb reflects a much larger clone and differs at residue 12 from this DNA's translation, likely from a read error; the protein shown is the DNA's translation. V gene TRDV2 combines with J gene TRDJ3, with 10 bases that match TRDD3. The CDR3 totals 17 residues. From germline, CDR1 is GEAIGNYY and CDR2 EKD. The CDR3 DNA sequence: TGTGCCTGTGACACCGTTGGGGGATACTGGGACATCCGACAGATGTTTTTC. Translating gives CACDTVGGYWDIRQMFF.

As for this clone: The protein in TCRdb stems from a much larger clone and differs at residue 3 from this DNA's translation, likely a read error; here the protein is translated from the DNA. Different DNA sequences within this sample yield the same CDR3. The J gene is TRDJ3, the V gene TRDV2, with D uncertain. The length of the CDR3 is 16 residues. The V gene's germline CDR1 is GEAIGNYY and CDR2 EKD. CDR3 nucleotides: TGTGCCCGTGACTCTCTACTGAACTGGGACACCCGACAGATGTTTTTC. This sequence encodes CARDSLLNWDTRQMFF.

This clone is medium-sized (0.01 to 0.1%) in the sample. This sample includes further DNA sequences coding for the same CDR3. The chain is built from TRDV1 and TRDJ2; perhaps D is TRDD2 or TRDD3 (8 bases each). Per the germline V gene, CDR1 is TSWWSYY and CDR2 is QGS. Trimming cost V 3 bases and J 0 bases, with 26 bases left between them. This CDR3 spans 21 amino acids. DNA of the CDR3: TGTGCTCTTGGGGACGGCCTTCCTATTGGGGGATGCCCCTCTTTGACAGCACAACTCTTCTTT. Translating it yields CALGDGLPIGGCPSLTAQLFF.